This T cell receptor (beta chain) was documented in a study of Tregs in tolerant kidney transplant recipients. The study, taken as a whole, reports: Donor-specific Treg expansion exceeded global Treg expansion in tolerant patients, suggesting antigen drive.

The method was immunoSEQ multiplex PCR; TCRdb's version includes in-frame clones alone and lacks a portion of them. This specimen shows roughly 48,000 clones; the ten leading clones hold about 0.85%. The CDR3 spans 16 residues. The junction had 8 bases not matched to a gene; V was cut back by 3 bases and J by 2 bases. Germline V CDR1 and CDR2: DFQATT, SNEGSKA (reference sequence). In regard to this clone: Its antigen is undetermined. Sequencing ends 3 residues short of the CDR3 end; the germline J gene provides the rest.

The specimen comprised CD4+ T cells from blood, sampled before the transplant. The chain carries TRBV20-1 and TRBJ2-4; the match to TRBD2 covers 9 bases. The origin of this receptor is a human donor who received a combined kidney and bone marrow transplant. The CDR3 bases that were read are TGCAGTGCTAGTGAACTAGCGGGCAGCCCCAAAAACATT. Protein: CSASELAGSPKNI. The entire CDR3 protein is CSASELAGSPKNIQYF.